The 11 T cell receptor beta chains below were found in one sample sequenced in a study of blood T cell repertoires in COVID-19. Profiled with immunoSEQ multiplex PCR; TCRdb holds only in-frame clones, not every one. The repertoire holds about 300,000 clones, with roughly 89% as singletons. Sequenced material: PBMCs or T cells enriched from blood (not recorded which). The receptors come from a woman between 45 and 65 years old who had been exposed to COVID-19.

This chain links TRBV27 with TRBJ2-2; 9 bases map to TRBD1. The CDR3 is 18 amino acids. The germline gives CDR1 MNHEY, CDR2 SMNVEV (reference sequence). With 5 bases clipped from V and 7 bases from J, the junction kept 17 bases outside the gene matches. CDR3 DNA: TGTGCCAGCAGTCCGCAGCCCCGGACAGGGGTGGGTAGCGGGGAGCTGTTTTTT. Protein product: CASSPQPRTGVGSGELFF.

This clone appeared a single time. The chain is built from TRBV7-9 and TRBJ1-5, with 8 bases aligning to TRBD1. With 4 bases clipped from V and 6 bases from J, the junction kept 11 bases outside the gene matches. The CDR3 sequence is 16 residues long. CDR1 and CDR2 from the germline V gene are SEHNR and FQNEAQ (reference sequence). The CDR3 spells CASSSLAGTGPQPQHF. The CDR3 DNA follows: TGTGCCAGCAGCTCGCTCGCCGGGACAGGCCCTCAGCCCCAGCATTTT.

With regard to this clone: The junction differs from germline at one of its ends, possibly a read error. The chain combines TRBV18 with TRBJ1-1; D is possibly TRBD1 (6 bases). CDR1 is KGHSH, CDR2 LQKENI, per germline. The CDR3 length is 13 residues. The CDR3 protein is CASSLDRNAEAFF. CDR3 sequence (DNA): TGTGCCAGCTCACTAGACAGGAACGCTGAAGCTTTCTTT.

V gene TRBV6-2 or TRBV6-3 combines with J gene TRBJ2-7; perhaps TRBD1 as D (5 bases). The V end lost 2 bases, the J end lost 7 bases, and 15 bases lay between the germline ends. The CDR3 spans 14 residues. CDR1 and CDR2 (germline): MNHEY, SVGEGT. The chain's CDR3 is CASSYPRAPREQYF. CDR3 nucleotide sequence: TGTGCCAGCAGTTACCCCAGGGCCCCGCGGGAGCAGTACTTC.

In the case of this clone: The same CDR3 arises from other DNA sequences in this sample as well. The V call is TRBV27, the J call TRBJ2-7; 8 bases fit TRBD1. The germline V gene encodes CDR1 MNHEY and CDR2 SMNVEV (reference sequence). V lost 5 bases and J lost 2; bases outside the gene matches: 2. The CDR3 loop spans 13 amino acids. DNA for the CDR3: TGTGCCAGCAGTCAGGGGGCAACCTACGAGCAGTACTTC. Its protein product is CASSQGATYEQYF.

The chain has TRBV6-2 or TRBV6-3 and TRBJ1-5, with D tentatively TRBD1 (6 bases). Germline CDR1 MNHEY, CDR2 SVGEGT. Trimming stripped 6 bases from V and 0 bases from J, with 15 bases between. This CDR3 contains 16 residues. The chain's CDR3 is CASSPTGPYSNQPQHF. The CDR3 bases are TGTGCCAGCAGCCCTACAGGGCCTTATAGCAATCAGCCCCAGCATTTT.

V gene TRBV5-4 combines with J gene TRBJ2-2; 10 nucleotides agree with TRBD1. Germline CDR1 and CDR2: SGHNT and YYREEE (reference sequence). J lost 3 bases, V lost 4 bases, and 6 bases had no gene match. The CDR3 has 16 amino acids. DNA for the CDR3: TGTGCCAGCAGCCACGCGGGACAGGGGTACACCGGGGAGCTGTTTTTT. The encoded protein is CASSHAGQGYTGELFF.

This clone has only one observation. This chain links TRBV2 with TRBJ1-1; perhaps TRBD1 as D (5 bases). This CDR3 is built from 13 residues. The germline gives CDR1 SNHLY, CDR2 FYNNEI. V was cut by 10 bases and J by 5 bases, with 17 bases left in between. CDR3 bases: TGTGCCACCAAGTGGGGGGGTGGGACTGAAGCTTTCTTT. It encodes CATKWGGGTEAFF.

The V and J genes are TRBV7-2 and TRBJ2-7; 13 bases fit TRBD2. Per the germline V gene, CDR1 is SGHTA and CDR2 is FQGNSA. CDR3 size: 16 residues. V shed 5 bases and J 6 bases; nucleotides not matched to a gene: 10. CDR3 nucleotides: TGTGCCAGCAGCACTAGCGGGGGGGCCTGGCGAGGCGAGCAGTACTTC. Translated, it gives CASSTSGGAWRGEQYF.

The chain joins TRBV28 to TRBJ1-5; D may be TRBD1 (6 bases). Germline V gene lookup returns CDR1 MDHEN and CDR2 SYDVKM. Trimming took 5 bases from V and 1 from J, leaving 15 bases between them. The CDR3 covers 16 residues. CDR3 protein: CASSGYRVPSNQPQHF. The CDR3 DNA reads TGTGCCAGCAGTGGATACAGGGTCCCAAGCAATCAGCCCCAGCATTTT. Full variable domain (rest looked up from reference TRBV28 and TRBJ1-5): DVKVTQSSRYLVKRTGEKVFLECVQDMDHENMFWYRQDPGLGLRLIYFSYDVKMKEKGDIPEGYSVSREKKERFSLILESASTNQTSMYLCASSGYRVPSNQPQHFGDGTRLSIL.

V and J are TRBV28 and TRBJ1-1; 8 positions agree with TRBD1. The V and J ends lost 5 bases and 2 bases, in that order; junction bases with no gene match: 4. CDR1 is MDHEN, CDR2 SYDVKM, per germline. This CDR3 has 14 residues. Here the CDR3 reads CASSPGQVNTEAFF. CDR3 bases: TGTGCCAGCAGTCCGGGACAGGTTAACACTGAAGCTTTCTTT.